A selection of T cell receptor beta chains follows, all from one sample in a study of cytomegalovirus exposure and HLA in healthy donors. This table comes from immunoSEQ multiplex PCR, and its TCRdb copy is limited to in-frame clones, with some not included. Among roughly 180,000 clones listed, approximately 72% were seen once. Sequencing input: PBMCs. The receptors here all came from a female donor in good health and CMV-seronegative. Each CDR3 is given with its conserved first and last residue. The D gene is left open where the match is weak. Clone size is not always given. Where it is, it says once, few, many or a class for expanded clones.

NA,TRBV30,NA,TRBJ1-3,TGTGCCTGGAGGCCGAACAGAGTCCGAAACACCATATATTTT,CAWRPNRVRNTIYF
NA,TRBV7-3,NA,TRBJ2-3,TGTGCCAGCAGCTTAGGGGGGAGCGGGACAGATACGCAGTATTTT,CASSLGGSGTDTQYF
NA,TRBV4-2,few,TRBJ1-2,TGTGCCAGCAGCCAAGGGGGCAGGGAAAGCTATGGCTACACCTTC,CASSQGGRESYGYTF
TRBD1,TRBV14,few,TRBJ1-4,TGTGCCAGCAGCCAGAGGACAGGGTTGGCAAAACTGTTTTTT,CASSQRTGLAKLFF
NA,TRBV7-2,once,TRBJ1-1,TGTGCCAGCAGCTTTAAACAGCTGAACACTGAAGCTTTCTTT,CASSFKQLNTEAFF
TRBD2,TRBV28,NA,TRBJ2-7,TGTGCCAGCAGTCCGGGACTAGCGAATTACGAGCAGTACTTC,CASSPGLANYEQYF
NA,TRBV19,few,TRBJ1-1,TGTGCCCTGAGGAACACTGAAGCTTTCTTT,CALRNTEAFF
NA,TRBV14,NA,TRBJ1-2,TGTGCCAGCAGCCAAGACAGGGGTAACTATGGCTACACCTTC,CASSQDRGNYGYTF
TRBD2,TRBV4-3,NA,TRBJ2-2,TGCGCCAGCAGCCAACCCCTACCGACTAGCGGGTTTGGCACCGGGGAGCTGTTTTTT,CASSQPLPTSGFGTGELFF
TRBD1,TRBV18,NA,TRBJ2-7,TGTGCCAGCTCACCCGACAGGGGAAACACCTACGAGCAGTACTTC,CASSPDRGNTYEQYF
NA,TRBV4-3,NA,TRBJ1-4,TGCGCCAGCAGCCAAGATCCTTGGCAGTTTAATGAAAAACTGTTTTTT,CASSQDPWQFNEKLFF
TRBD1,TRBV7-9,NA,TRBJ1-1,TGTGCCAGCAGCCCACCGGGGACAGTAAACACTGAAGCTTTCTTT,CASSPPGTVNTEAFF
NA,TRBV7-2,NA,TRBJ2-3,TGTGCCAGCAGCTTATTGAAGAGGGACTTGGAGTATTTT,CASSLLKRDLEYF
NA,TRBV5-1,NA,TRBJ2-3,TGCGCCAGCAGCTTGGGGGCAGGGCCGAAGAGCACAGATACGCAGTATTTT,CASSLGAGPKSTDTQYF
NA,TRBV9,once,TRBJ2-5,TGTGCCAGCAGCTCGACGACAGGCCCGGCCAATAAAGAGACCCAGTACTTC,CASSSTTGPANKETQYF
NA,TRBV7-2,NA,TRBJ1-4,TGTGCCAGCAGCTTCGGTAATGAAAAACTGTTTTTT,CASSFGNEKLFF
NA,TRBV7-2,NA,TRBJ2-5,TGTGCCAGCAGCTTGTTAGGGGAAGAGACCCAGTACTTC,CASSLLGEETQYF
TRBD1,TRBV11-2,NA,TRBJ2-7,TGTGCCAGCAGCCGTCCCGGGACAGGTTTGAAGCAGTACTTC,CASSRPGTGLKQYF